The 27 T cell receptor beta chains below come from one sample, sequenced in a study of blood T cells in healthy people across ages. Then a second PCR, running roughly 7 to 11 cycles, was carried out with a sample-barcoded 5' primer and a J-beta primer mix. From the 5' RACE reads, TCRdb called clonotypes with MiXCR, one entry per CDR3 protein. The table records 870,000 or so distinct CDR3 sequences, about 30% of them present only once. Sequencing input: blood. Receptors were obtained from an elderly woman in good health.

In its sample, this clonotype was seen many times. V usage is TRBV20-1 and J usage is TRBJ2-1; 9 nucleotides match TRBD2. CDR1 and CDR2 from the germline V gene are DFQATT and SNEGSKA (reference sequence). The CDR3 sequence is 16 residues long. V lost 0 bases to trimming and J lost 2 bases; unmatched junction nucleotides: 5. DNA for the CDR3: TGCAGTGCTAGAGATCCTCTAGCGGGGACCTACAATGAGCAGTTCTTC. Residues: CSARDPLAGTYNEQFF.

In the case of this clonotype: With a much larger clone just one base away, this may be a read error. The chain combines TRBV12-3 or TRBV12-4 with TRBJ2-3, with D maybe TRBD1 (6 bases). The germline V and J ends were trimmed by 8 bases and 6 bases, with 24 bases remaining between them. The CDR3 has 16 amino acids. This CDR3 reads CASRNRGVPRGDTQYF. For the CDR3, the DNA is TGTGCCAGCCGAAATAGGGGTGTTCCAAGGGGGGATACGCAGTATTTT.

On this clonotype itself: A read error is possible here, since a much larger clone lies one base away. The chain joins TRBV20-1 to TRBJ2-3, with 7 bases identical to TRBD2. The CDR3 sequence is 14 residues long. CDR1 is DFQATT and CDR2 is SNEGSKA in the germline V gene (reference sequence). DNA of the CDR3: TGCAGTACTAGAGGGTACGGGGGGACAGATACGCAGTATTTT. Its translation: CSTRGYGGTDTQYF.

This clonotype was seen a few times. The chain links TRBV29-1 to TRBJ1-2, with D perhaps TRBD1 (6 bases). This CDR3 comprises 15 residues. Germline V lookup: CDR1 SQVTM, CDR2 ANQGSEA. V lost 4 bases and J 3 bases, leaving 18 bases between the germline ends. The CDR3 spells CSVVGYRAGDYGYTF. Written as DNA, the CDR3 is TGCAGCGTTGTGGGTTACAGGGCTGGTGACTATGGCTACACCTTC.

Concerning this clonotype: Since a much larger clone is just one base distant, this may be a read error. The V call is TRBV9, the J call TRBJ2-1; TRBD1 aligns across 9 bases. This CDR3 comprises 17 residues. Germline V gives CDR1 SGDLS, CDR2 YYNGEE. Here the CDR3 DNA reads TGTGCCGGCAGCAGTGGGGGATCCGGGACAGGGTGGGATGAGCAGTTCTTC. Translation: CAGSSGGSGTGWDEQFF.

This clonotype was seen ten or more times. The gene calls are TRBV10-3 and TRBJ2-7; a possible D gene is TRBD2 (5 bases). Germline V lookup: CDR1 ENHRY, CDR2 SYGVKD. V dropped 5 bases and J dropped 0 bases, with 14 bases sitting between them. The CDR3 is 15 amino acids. This CDR3 is CAISQREKGSYEQYF. The CDR3 nucleotides are TGTGCCATCAGTCAAAGGGAGAAGGGCTCCTACGAGCAGTACTTC.

This clonotype was found a few times. The rearrangement links TRBV6-5 to TRBJ1-5, with D hard to call. Germline CDR1 MNHEY, CDR2 SVGAGI. The CDR3 has 15 residues. V was shortened by 4 bases and J by 1 base, with 11 bases between the two germline ends. For the CDR3, the DNA is TGTGCCAGCAGTTCCAGTGGGTCGAGCAATCAGCCCCAGCATTTT. This codes for CASSSSGSSNQPQHF.

This clonotype was seen a handful of times. The chain employs TRBV7-9 and TRBJ1-2; D is uncertain. Germline values: CDR1 SEHNR, CDR2 FQNEAQ (reference sequence). CDR3 length: 13 amino acids. The ends were cut back, 4 bases at V and 4 bases at J, with 10 bases in the middle. CDR3 coding DNA: TGTGCCAGCAGCTCTGACACCTCCTATGGCTACACCTTC. Residues: CASSSDTSYGYTF.

This clonotype occurred many times. The chain combines TRBV29-1 with TRBJ2-7; D remains ambiguous. V dropped 3 bases and J dropped 2 bases, with 29 bases sitting between them. This CDR3 has 19 amino acids. In germline, CDR1 is SQVTM, CDR2 ANQGSEA. CDR3 coding DNA: TGCAGCGTTGAGAAGTTTGGCCAGCCGCCTGATCGGGTCCCCTACGAGCAGTACTTC. Its protein is CSVEKFGQPPDRVPYEQYF.

This clonotype came up many times. This chain links TRBV5-1 with TRBJ2-3, with 15 nucleotides matching TRBD2. Germline CDR1 is SGHRS and CDR2 is YFSETQ. V lost 3 bases, J lost 5 bases, and 7 bases stayed unmatched. The CDR3 has 17 residues. This CDR3 reads CASSSRTSGGAGDTQYF. CDR3 sequence (DNA): TGCGCCAGCAGCTCCCGGACTAGCGGGGGGGCCGGAGATACGCAGTATTTT.

This chain uses TRBV4-1 with TRBJ1-4; perhaps TRBD1 as D (5 bases). Germline CDR1 reads MGHRA; CDR2 reads YSYEKL. V lost 0 bases, J lost 8 bases, and 13 bases lay in between. The CDR3 totals 15 residues. DNA for the CDR3: TGCGCCAGCAGCCAAGAGGGGGGGTTGAACGAAAAACTGTTTTTT. Translation: CASSQEGGLNEKLFF.

The chain employs TRBV28 and TRBJ1-5; TRBD1 agrees at 8 bases. CDR1 and CDR2 (germline): MDHEN, SYDVKM. Trimming took 6 bases from V and 7 from J; bases not matched to a gene: 11. The CDR3 is made up of 15 amino acids. The DNA for the CDR3 is TGTGCCAGCAGGGGAATTAAGACAGGGGTCCAGCCCCAGCATTTT. Protein: CASRGIKTGVQPQHF.

This clonotype was recorded a few times. This rearrangement joins TRBV18 to TRBJ2-7; D might be TRBD1 (6 bases). V was shortened by 3 bases and J by 5 bases, with 20 bases between the two germline ends. The CDR3 spans 16 residues. CDR1 and CDR2 from the germline V gene are KGHSH and LQKENI. CDR3 DNA: TGTGCCAGCTCACCGACCCTGACAGGCGCGAGCGACGAGCAGTACTTC. Its translation: CASSPTLTGASDEQYF.

As concerns this clonotype: Being one base from a much bigger clone, this may be a read error. The chain carries TRBV5-4 and TRBJ1-2; D is ambiguous. This CDR3 is built from 12 residues. Germline V lookup: CDR1 SGHNT, CDR2 YYREEE (reference sequence). CDR3 amino acids: CARSLSYYGYTF. The CDR3, as DNA: TGTGCCCGCAGCTTGTCCTATTATGGCTACACCTTC.

This chain links TRBV30 with TRBJ1-5; D remains unclear. The germline gives CDR1 GTSNPN, CDR2 SVGIG (reference sequence). The CDR3 has 14 residues. Trimming shortened V by 0 bases and J by 6 bases, and 12 bases separated the two germline ends. CDR3 in amino acids: CAWSVLGTSQPQHF. Here the CDR3 DNA reads TGTGCCTGGAGTGTACTGGGCACCAGTCAGCCCCAGCATTTT.

This clonotype was recorded many times. This chain connects TRBV6-5 to TRBJ2-7; possible D gene TRBD1, 6 bases. Per the germline V gene, CDR1 is MNHEY and CDR2 is SVGAGI. The CDR3 runs to 16 residues. The V gene lost 0 bases and the J gene lost 1 base, with 13 bases spanning the gap. The CDR3 DNA follows: TGTGCCAGCAGTTACTCCACAGGGATGCGGTCCTACGAGCAGTACTTC. It yields the protein CASSYSTGMRSYEQYF.

Turning to this clonotype: Given a much more abundant clone one base away, this may be a read error. The V and J genes are TRBV7-2 and TRBJ2-3; 7 nucleotides line up with TRBD1. The length of the CDR3 is 16 residues. Germline CDR1 reads SGHTA; CDR2 reads FQGNSA. CDR3 in amino acids: CAGSLGQAQSTDTQYF. Here the CDR3 DNA reads TGTGCCGGCAGCTTAGGACAGGCCCAAAGCACAGATACGCAGTATTTT.

In its sample, this clonotype was seen many times. The gene calls are TRBV12-3 or TRBV12-4 and TRBJ2-1; no reliable D call. The CDR3 totals 14 residues. Between the trimmed V and J ends, which lost 2 bases and 7 bases, there was a span of 12 bases. The DNA of the CDR3 is TGTGCCAGCAGTTTATCTCGCCGTTATAATGAGCAGTTCTTC. Translating it yields CASSLSRRYNEQFF.

This clonotype occurred a few times. The chain is built from TRBV12-3 or TRBV12-4 and TRBJ2-7; tentatively, D is TRBD2 (5 bases). This CDR3 comprises 12 residues. Trimming pared 6 bases from V and 5 bases from J, leaving 11 bases between. DNA of the CDR3: TGTGCCAGCAGACTGGAGGAGGACGAGCAGTACTTC. It is translated as CASRLEEDEQYF.

About this clonotype itself: A much larger clone differs by one base, so this may be a read error. This chain joins TRBV6-5 and TRBJ2-7, with D uncertain. The CDR3 totals 14 residues. CDR1 MNHEY and CDR2 SVGAGI come from the germline V gene. Trimming left V 5 bases short and J 2 bases short, with 13 bases between. DNA for the CDR3: TGTGCCAGCAGTGACACGAGACGGGCCTACGAGCAGTACTTC. Its translation is CASSDTRRAYEQYF.

This clonotype was picked up many times. The chain links TRBV3-1 to TRBJ2-1, with 9 bases that match TRBD2. V trimming: 1 base; J trimming: 4 bases; junction bases outside the gene matches: 2. The CDR3 consists of 15 residues. The germline V gene has CDR1 LGHDT and CDR2 YNNKEL (reference sequence). CDR3 sequence (DNA): TGTGCCAGCAGCCAAGGACTAGCGGATTACAATGAGCAGTTCTTC. Its protein is CASSQGLADYNEQFF.

This clonotype has at least ten counts. The chain joins TRBV5-5 to TRBJ1-1; no reliable D call. Germline V gene data show CDR1 as SGHKS and CDR2 as YYEKEE (reference sequence). This CDR3 contains 14 residues. V lost 4 bases to trimming and J lost 0 bases, with 10 bases between them. The CDR3 loop reads CASSITAMNTEAFF. The CDR3 bases are TGTGCCAGCAGCATAACAGCCATGAACACTGAAGCTTTCTTT.

The chain employs TRBV2 and TRBJ2-3; 7 bases match TRBD2. The CDR3 length is 16 residues. Trimming took 6 bases from V and 2 from J; bases not matched to a gene: 11. CDR1 and CDR2 from the germline V gene are SNHLY and FYNNEI. The CDR3 bases are TGTGCCAGCAGAACCAGAGCGGGGCCGGTCACAGATACGCAGTATTTT. Its protein product is CASRTRAGPVTDTQYF. Complete variable domain (other parts from reference TRBV2 and TRBJ2-3): EPEVTQTPSHQVTQMGQEVILRCVPISNHLYFYWYRQILGQKVEFLVSFYNNEISEKSEIFDDQFSVERPDGSNFTLKIRSTKLEDSAMYFCASRTRAGPVTDTQYFGPGTRLTVL.

This clonotype was counted at least ten times. The chain's CDR3 is CATSRDGYTQYF. In DNA form, the CDR3 reads TGTGCCACCAGCAGAGACGGTTATACGCAGTATTTT. This chain links TRBV15 with TRBJ2-3, with D hard to call. Germline lookup yields CDR1 LNHNV and CDR2 YYDKDF (reference sequence). The CDR3 loop spans 12 amino acids. Trimming stripped 0 bases from V and 7 bases from J, with 5 bases between.

The chain recombines TRBV4-3 with TRBJ1-4, with 8 positions matching TRBD1. CDR1 LGHNA and CDR2 YSLEER come from the germline V gene. V dropped 4 bases and J dropped 7; count of bases not matched to a gene: 11. The CDR3 has 16 amino acids. The CDR3 loop is CASSRNRGRGLEKLFF. The CDR3 nucleotides are TGCGCCAGCAGCCGGAACCGGGGCAGGGGGCTTGAAAAACTGTTTTTT.

To note about this clonotype: A much larger clonotype is one base distant, so this may be a read error. This chain links TRBV3-1 with TRBJ1-2; D gene unclear. The CDR3 consists of 16 residues. CDR1 LGHDT and CDR2 YNNKEL come from the germline V gene (reference sequence). The CDR3, as DNA: TGTGCCAGCGGCCAGCAATACGGACGCCATAACTATGGCTACACCTTC. As protein: CASGQQYGRHNYGYTF.

With respect to this clonotype: One end of the junction fails to match germline, which may point to a read error. The rearrangement links TRBV7-2 to TRBJ2-1, with 8 bases fitting TRBD1. The CDR3 extends over 15 amino acids. Germline loops: CDR1 SGHTA, CDR2 FQGNSA. The CDR3 reads CASSLVRDRYNEQFF. CDR3 coding DNA: TGTGCCAGCAGCTTAGTCCGGGACAGGTACAACGAGCAGTTCTTC.